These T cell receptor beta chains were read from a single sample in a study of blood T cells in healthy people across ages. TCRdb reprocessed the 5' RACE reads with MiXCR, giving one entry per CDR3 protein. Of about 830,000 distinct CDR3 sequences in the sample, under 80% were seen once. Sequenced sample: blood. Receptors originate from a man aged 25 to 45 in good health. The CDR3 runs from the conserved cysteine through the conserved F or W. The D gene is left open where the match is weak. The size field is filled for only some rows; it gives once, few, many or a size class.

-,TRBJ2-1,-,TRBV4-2,CASSRGLGGNSYSEQFF,TGTGCCAGCAGCCGAGGCCTAGGGGGTAACTCCTACAGTGAGCAGTTCTTC
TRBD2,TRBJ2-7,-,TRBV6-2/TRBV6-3,CASSPPAGGRNEQYF,TGTGCCAGCAGCCCTCCAGCGGGGGGAAGAAACGAGCAGTACTTC
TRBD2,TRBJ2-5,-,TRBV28,CASSLPSGEYTQYF,TGTGCCAGCAGTTTGCCTAGCGGGGAGTACACCCAGTACTTC
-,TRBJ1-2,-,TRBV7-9,CASSSDDGHIYGYTF,TGTGCCAGCAGCTCGGACGACGGGCACATCTATGGCTACACCTTC
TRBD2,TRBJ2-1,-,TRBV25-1,CASSDIPGGLAGDGGEQFF,TGTGCCAGCAGTGATATCCCAGGGGGACTAGCGGGGGATGGCGGTGAGCAGTTCTTC
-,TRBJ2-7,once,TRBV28,CASSWQGVRGEQYF,TGTGCCAGCAGTTGGCAGGGAGTTAGGGGCGAGCAGTACTTC
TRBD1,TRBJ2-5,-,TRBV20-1,CSPQDRGRETQYF,TGCAGTCCCCAAGACAGGGGGCGTGAGACCCAGTACTTC
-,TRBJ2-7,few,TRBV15,CATSRSNQGEQYF,TGTGCCACCAGCAGATCCAACCAAGGCGAGCAGTACTTC
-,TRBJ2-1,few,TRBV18,CASSGLRGNEQFF,TGTGCCAGCTCAGGTTTGAGGGGCAATGAGCAGTTCTTC
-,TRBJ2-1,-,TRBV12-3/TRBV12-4,CASNPGVGSYNEQFF,TGTGCCAGCAACCCGGGTGTGGGCTCCTACAATGAGCAGTTCTTC
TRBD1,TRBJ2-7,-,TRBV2,CASSTSTGTGDYEQYF,TGTGCCAGCAGTACTTCCACCGGGACAGGGGACTACGAGCAGTACTTC
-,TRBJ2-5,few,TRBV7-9,CASSSGPAGAQETQYF,TGTGCCAGCAGCTCGGGCCCCGCGGGGGCCCAAGAGACCCAGTACTTC
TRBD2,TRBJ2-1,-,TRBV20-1,CSARNPLAGVESEQFF,TGCAGTGCTAGAAATCCACTAGCGGGAGTGGAGAGTGAGCAGTTCTTC
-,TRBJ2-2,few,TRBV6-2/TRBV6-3,CASSRTDTGELFF,TGTGCCAGCAGTCGGACAGACACCGGGGAGCTGTTTTTT
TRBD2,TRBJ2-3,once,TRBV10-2,CASYRTSGGLDTQYF,TGCGCCAGCTACCGGACTAGCGGGGGCTTGGATACGCAGTATTTT
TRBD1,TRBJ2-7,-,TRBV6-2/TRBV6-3,CASSLRDRSLYEQYF,TGTGCCAGCAGTCTCCGGGACAGGTCTCTGTACGAGCAGTACTTC
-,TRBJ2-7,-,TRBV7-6,CASSLYPQGGYEQYF,TGTGCCAGCAGCTTATACCCTCAGGGTGGCTACGAGCAGTACTTC
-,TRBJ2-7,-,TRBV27,CASSVSGSREQYF,TGTGCCAGCAGTGTTAGTGGGTCGAGGGAGCAGTACTTC
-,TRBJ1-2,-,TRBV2,CASSASQDYGYTF,TGTGCCAGCAGTGCCAGTCAGGACTATGGCTACACCTTC
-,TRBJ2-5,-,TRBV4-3,CASSPSPQGPGAYNEQYF,TGCGCCAGCAGCCCCTCTCCCCAGGGGCCCGGCGCCTACAATGAGCAGTACTTC
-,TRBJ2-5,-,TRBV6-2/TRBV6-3,CTSTPLTAIETQYF,TGTACCAGCACTCCACTAACCGCGATAGAGACCCAGTACTTC
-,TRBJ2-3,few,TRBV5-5,CASSPMSNTDTQYF,TGTGCCAGCAGCCCCATGAGTAACACAGATACGCAGTATTTT
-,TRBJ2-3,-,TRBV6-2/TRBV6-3,CASSLLRMDVGTQYF,TGTGCCAGCAGTTTACTCAGGATGGATGTAGGTACGCAGTATTTT
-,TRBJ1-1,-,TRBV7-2,CASRVQENTEAFF,TGTGCCAGCAGGGTTCAGGAGAACACTGAAGCTTTCTTT
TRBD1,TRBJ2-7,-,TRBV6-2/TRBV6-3,CASSRPDRGHEQYF,TGTGCCAGCAGCCGACCGGACAGGGGGCATGAGCAGTACTTC